One sample yielded the 10 T cell receptor beta chains listed below, sequenced in a study of OX40 agonist ivuxolimab in advanced cancers. Method: immunoSEQ multiplex PCR; TCRdb's copy keeps in-frame clones and lacks some. The sample has approximately 40,000 clones; approximately 90% are singletons. The sample in question was CD4+ or CD8+ T cells sorted from blood, obtained in a trial of the OX40 agonist ivuxolimab. The receptors originated from an adult with an advanced solid tumor such as melanoma, head and neck, liver or kidney cancer.

The chain couples TRBV28 to TRBJ1-1; 7 bases map to TRBD1. This CDR3 has 15 residues. The V segment lost 5 bases and the J segment 1 base; nucleotides outside the gene matches: 7. Germline CDR1 MDHEN, CDR2 SYDVKM. The CDR3 DNA reads TGTGCCAGCAGTCTTCCGGGACAGAAGAACACTGAAGCTTTCTTT. Encoded protein: CASSLPGQKNTEAFF.

V is TRBV29-1 and J is TRBJ1-1; TRBD1 is a possible D gene (5 bases). The length of the CDR3 is 12 residues. In germline, CDR1 is SQVTM, CDR2 ANQGSEA. V was trimmed by 8 bases and J by 4 bases, leaving 14 bases between them. CDR3 amino acids: CSSSGGGTEAFF. The CDR3 DNA follows: TGCAGCTCATCTGGTGGGGGCACTGAAGCTTTCTTT.

This clone was observed a few times. V gene TRBV4-1 combines with J gene TRBJ2-5; TRBD2 might be the D (6 bases). The CDR3 covers 13 residues. Trimming removed 5 bases from V and 4 bases from J, with 11 bases in between. CDR1 and CDR2 (germline): MGHRA, YSYEKL. The CDR3 loop reads CASSGLGGETQYF. The CDR3 DNA is TGCGCCAGCAGCGGGCTGGGAGGAGAGACCCAGTACTTC.

The chain recombines TRBV12-2 with TRBJ2-1; TRBD2 is the table's D call, not checked against the DNA. TRBV12-2 is shown as a pseudogene. There are 18 residues in the CDR3. The CDR3 region is CASRYKATSGGPYNEQFF. The CDR3 DNA is TGTGCAAGTCGCTACAAGGCGACTAGCGGGGGGCCCTACAATGAGCAGTTCTTC.

The chain employs TRBV19 and TRBJ1-1; 10 bases map to TRBD1. CDR1 and CDR2 (germline): LNHDA, SQIVND (reference sequence). The CDR3 runs 15 residues. Unmatched junction bases numbered 6, after V lost 8 bases and J lost 0 bases. For the CDR3, the DNA is TGTGCCAGTGCCGGGACAGGGGCGGTGAACACTGAAGCTTTCTTT. Residues: CASAGTGAVNTEAFF.

This clone was picked up one time. The gene calls are TRBV10-2 and TRBJ2-7; 8 bases are shared with TRBD1. Germline loops: CDR1 WSHSY, CDR2 SAAADI. After removal of 8 bases from V and 2 bases from J, the junction contained 5 bases not matched to a gene. CDR3 size: 13 residues. The CDR3 is CASGGQGAYEQYF. The CDR3 DNA follows: TGCGCCAGCGGAGGACAGGGTGCCTACGAGCAGTACTTC.

This chain joins TRBV5-5 and TRBJ2-4; 9 bases match TRBD1. The ends lost 5 bases at V and 6 bases at J; junction bases unmatched: 6. Germline CDR1 and CDR2: SGHKS and YYEKEE (reference sequence). This CDR3 is built from 14 residues. The CDR3 region has the DNA TGTGCCAGCAGTTTACAGGGGGCCGGAAACATTCAGTACTTC. Translated: CASSLQGAGNIQYF.

This rearrangement joins TRBV29-1 to TRBJ2-5, with 12 bases aligning to TRBD1. CDR3 length equals 15 residues. Germline CDR1 and CDR2: SQVTM and ANQGSEA. Trimming took 2 bases from V and 5 from J; bases not matched to a gene: 6. CDR3 amino acids: CSVERDRGRSETQYF. CDR3 bases: TGCAGCGTTGAACGGGACAGGGGGCGCTCGGAGACCCAGTACTTC.

This clone was picked up one time. The chain links TRBV25-1 to TRBJ2-2; D could derive from TRBD1 or TRBD2 (5 bases each). This CDR3 comprises 16 residues. The germline V gene has CDR1 MGHDK and CDR2 SYGVNS. With 4 bases removed from V and 2 bases from J, the gap between germline ends came to 14 bases. The CDR3 region has the DNA TGTGCCAGCAGTGGAGGGCAGGGCTCTAACACCGGGGAGCTGTTTTTT. Translated: CASSGGQGSNTGELFF.

The rearrangement joins TRBV7-2 to TRBJ2-1; 8 bases map to TRBD2. Losses at the gene ends were 6 bases for V and 7 bases for J; bases not matched to a gene: 14. This CDR3 is 16 amino acids long. Germline V gene sequence: CDR1 SGHTA, CDR2 FQGNSA. CDR3 in amino acids: CASRVRKAGGYNEQFF. The CDR3 coding sequence is TGTGCCAGCAGGGTAAGGAAGGCGGGGGGATATAATGAGCAGTTCTTC.